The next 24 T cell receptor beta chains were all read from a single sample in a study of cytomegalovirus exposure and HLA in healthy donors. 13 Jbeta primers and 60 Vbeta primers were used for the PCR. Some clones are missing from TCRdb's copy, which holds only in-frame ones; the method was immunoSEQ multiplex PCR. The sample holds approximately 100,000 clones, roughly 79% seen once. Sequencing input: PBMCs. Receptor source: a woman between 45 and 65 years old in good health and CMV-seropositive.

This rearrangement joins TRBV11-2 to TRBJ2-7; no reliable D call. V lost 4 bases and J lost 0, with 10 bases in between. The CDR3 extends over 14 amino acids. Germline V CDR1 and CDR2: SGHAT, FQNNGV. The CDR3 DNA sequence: TGTGCCAGCAGCTATCAGGTTCCCTCCTACGAGCAGTACTTC. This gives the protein CASSYQVPSYEQYF.

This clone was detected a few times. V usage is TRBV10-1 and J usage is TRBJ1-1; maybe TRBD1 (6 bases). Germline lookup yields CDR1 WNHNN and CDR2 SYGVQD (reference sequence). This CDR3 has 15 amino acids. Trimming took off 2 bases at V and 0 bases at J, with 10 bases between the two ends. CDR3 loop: CASSENRVMNTEAFF. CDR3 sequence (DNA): TGCGCCAGCAGTGAGAACAGGGTGATGAACACTGAAGCTTTCTTT.

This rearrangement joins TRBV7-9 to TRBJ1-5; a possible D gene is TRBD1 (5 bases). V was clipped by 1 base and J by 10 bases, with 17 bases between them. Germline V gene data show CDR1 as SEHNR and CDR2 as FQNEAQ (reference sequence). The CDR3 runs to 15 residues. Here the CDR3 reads CASSLDETVSDPQHF. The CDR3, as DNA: TGTGCCAGCAGCTTAGACGAGACAGTTTCTGATCCCCAGCATTTT.

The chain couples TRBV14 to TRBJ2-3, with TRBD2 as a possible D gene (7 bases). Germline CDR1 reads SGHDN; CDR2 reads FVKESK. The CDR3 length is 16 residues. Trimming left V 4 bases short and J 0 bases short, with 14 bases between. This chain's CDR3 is CASSLQGGASTDTQYF. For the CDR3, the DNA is TGTGCCAGCAGCCTCCAAGGGGGGGCTAGCACAGATACGCAGTATTTT.

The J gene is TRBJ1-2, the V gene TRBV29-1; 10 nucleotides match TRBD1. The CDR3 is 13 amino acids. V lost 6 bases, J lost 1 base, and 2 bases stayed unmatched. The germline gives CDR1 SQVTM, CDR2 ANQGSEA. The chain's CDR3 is CSVRTGGNYGYTF. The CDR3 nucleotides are TGCAGCGTCCGGACAGGGGGTAACTATGGCTACACCTTC.

CDR3 sequence reads: CASSAWTERYF. CDR3 DNA sequence: TGTGCCAGCAGCGCATGGACAGAGAGGTACTTC. This chain joins TRBV5-5 and TRBJ2-7, with a weak D call TRBD1 (6 bases). The germline gives CDR1 SGHKS, CDR2 YYEKEE (reference sequence). Trimming removed 4 bases from V and 12 bases from J, with 14 bases in between. The CDR3 runs 11 residues.

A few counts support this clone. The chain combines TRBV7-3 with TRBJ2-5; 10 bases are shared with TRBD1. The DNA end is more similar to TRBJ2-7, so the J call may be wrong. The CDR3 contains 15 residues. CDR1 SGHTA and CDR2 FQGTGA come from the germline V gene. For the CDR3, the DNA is TGTGCCAGCAGCCCCGGGACAGGGGATAGGTACGAGCAGTACTTC. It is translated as CASSPGTGDRYEQYF.

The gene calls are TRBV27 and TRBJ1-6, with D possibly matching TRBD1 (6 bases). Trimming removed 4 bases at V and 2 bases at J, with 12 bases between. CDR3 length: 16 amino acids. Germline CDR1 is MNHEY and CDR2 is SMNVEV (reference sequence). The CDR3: CASSYRGGPYNSPLHF. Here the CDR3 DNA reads TGTGCCAGCAGTTATCGGGGGGGGCCCTATAATTCACCCCTCCACTTT.

CDR3 loop: CATSRDLVAGSGEKLFF. The CDR3 DNA is TGTGCCACCAGCAGAGATCTTGTCGCTGGGAGCGGTGAAAAACTGTTTTTT. The chain recombines TRBV15 with TRBJ1-4; D unresolved. Germline V gives CDR1 LNHNV, CDR2 YYDKDF (reference sequence). Between the trimmed V and J ends, which lost 0 bases and 7 bases, there was a span of 18 bases. The CDR3 is made up of 17 amino acids.

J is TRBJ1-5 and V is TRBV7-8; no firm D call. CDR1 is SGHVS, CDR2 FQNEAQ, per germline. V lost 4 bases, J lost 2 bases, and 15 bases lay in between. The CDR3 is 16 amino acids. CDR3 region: CASSSERPLGNQPQHF. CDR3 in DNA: TGTGCCAGCAGCTCCGAGAGGCCGCTGGGCAATCAGCCCCAGCATTTT.

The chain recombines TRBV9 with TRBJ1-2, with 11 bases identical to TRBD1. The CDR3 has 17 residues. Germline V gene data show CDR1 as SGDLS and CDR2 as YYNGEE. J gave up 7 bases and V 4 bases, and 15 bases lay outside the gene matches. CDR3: CASSSPAGTGGSGGYTF. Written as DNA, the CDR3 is TGTGCCAGCAGCTCCCCGGCCGGGACAGGGGGTTCTGGTGGCTACACCTTC.

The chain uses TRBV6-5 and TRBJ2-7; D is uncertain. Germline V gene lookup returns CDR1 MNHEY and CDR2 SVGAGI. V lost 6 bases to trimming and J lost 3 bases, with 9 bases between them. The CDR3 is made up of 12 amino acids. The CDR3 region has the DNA TGTGCCAGCAGCCCCTCGCGCTACGAGCAGTACTTC. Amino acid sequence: CASSPSRYEQYF.

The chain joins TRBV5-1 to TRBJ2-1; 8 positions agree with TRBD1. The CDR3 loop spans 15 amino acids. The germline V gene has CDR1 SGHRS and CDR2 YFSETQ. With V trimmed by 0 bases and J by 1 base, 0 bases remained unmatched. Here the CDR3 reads CASSLGTGSYNEQFF. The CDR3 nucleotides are TGCGCCAGCAGCTTGGGGACAGGGTCCTACAATGAGCAGTTCTTC.

This CDR3 is CASSPTSGLDLFF. DNA of the CDR3: TGTGCCAGCAGCCCCACTAGCGGGCTCGATCTGTTCTTC. This chain connects TRBV7-9 to TRBJ2-1; 9 bases line up with TRBD2. The ends lost 5 bases at V and 15 bases at J; junction bases unmatched: 11. The CDR3 has 13 amino acids. The germline CDR1 and CDR2 sequences are SEHNR and FQNEAQ (reference sequence).

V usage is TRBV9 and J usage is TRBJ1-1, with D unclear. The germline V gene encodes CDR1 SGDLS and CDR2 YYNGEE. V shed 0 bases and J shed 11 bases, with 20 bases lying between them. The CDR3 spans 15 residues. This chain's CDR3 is CASSVGAEDTERAFF. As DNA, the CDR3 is TGTGCCAGCAGCGTAGGGGCGGAGGATACCGAGCGGGCTTTCTTT.

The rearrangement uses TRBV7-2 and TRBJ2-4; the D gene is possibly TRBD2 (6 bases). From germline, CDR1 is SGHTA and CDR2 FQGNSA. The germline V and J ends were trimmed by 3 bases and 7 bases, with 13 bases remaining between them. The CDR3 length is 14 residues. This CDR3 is CASSFTGGGNIQYF. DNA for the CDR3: TGTGCCAGCAGCTTCACCGGAGGAGGGAACATTCAGTACTTC.

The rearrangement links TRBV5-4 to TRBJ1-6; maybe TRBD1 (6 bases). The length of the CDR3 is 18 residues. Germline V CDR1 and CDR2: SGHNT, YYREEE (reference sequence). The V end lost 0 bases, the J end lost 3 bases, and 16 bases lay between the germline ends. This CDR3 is CASSLGGHETGYNSPLHF. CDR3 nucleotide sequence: TGTGCCAGCAGCTTGGGGGGGCACGAGACAGGCTATAATTCACCCCTCCACTTT.

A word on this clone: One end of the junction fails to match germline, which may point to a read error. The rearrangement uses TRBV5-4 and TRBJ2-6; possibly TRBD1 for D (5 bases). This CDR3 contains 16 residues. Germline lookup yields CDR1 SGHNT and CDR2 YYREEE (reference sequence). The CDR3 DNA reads TGTGCCAGCAGCCTACCTACCCTCGGTGGGGCCAACGGCCTGACTTTC. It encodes CASSLPTLGGANGLTF.

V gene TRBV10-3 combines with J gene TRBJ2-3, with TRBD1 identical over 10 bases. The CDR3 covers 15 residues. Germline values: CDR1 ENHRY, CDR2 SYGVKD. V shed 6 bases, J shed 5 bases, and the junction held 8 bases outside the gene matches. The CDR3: CAIRGTGQGGDTQYF. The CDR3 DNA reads TGTGCCATCAGGGGCACCGGACAGGGGGGAGATACGCAGTATTTT.

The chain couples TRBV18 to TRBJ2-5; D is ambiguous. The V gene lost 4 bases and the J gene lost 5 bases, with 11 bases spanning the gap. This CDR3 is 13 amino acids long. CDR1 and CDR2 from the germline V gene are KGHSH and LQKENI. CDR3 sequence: CASSQEIRETQYF. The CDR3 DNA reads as TGTGCCAGCTCACAAGAAATTCGGGAGACCCAGTACTTC.

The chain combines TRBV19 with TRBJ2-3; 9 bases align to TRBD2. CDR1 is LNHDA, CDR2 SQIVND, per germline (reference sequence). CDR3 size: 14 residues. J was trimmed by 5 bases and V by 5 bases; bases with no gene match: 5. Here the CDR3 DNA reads TGTGCCAGTAGTCCGGGACTAGCTGGAGATACGCAGTATTTT. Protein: CASSPGLAGDTQYF.

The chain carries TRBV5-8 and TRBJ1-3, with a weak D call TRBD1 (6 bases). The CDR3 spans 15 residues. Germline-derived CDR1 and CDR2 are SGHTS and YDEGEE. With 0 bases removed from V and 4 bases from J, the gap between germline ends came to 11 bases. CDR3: CASSLDGGDGNTIYF. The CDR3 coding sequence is TGTGCCAGCAGCTTGGATGGGGGCGACGGAAACACCATATATTTT.

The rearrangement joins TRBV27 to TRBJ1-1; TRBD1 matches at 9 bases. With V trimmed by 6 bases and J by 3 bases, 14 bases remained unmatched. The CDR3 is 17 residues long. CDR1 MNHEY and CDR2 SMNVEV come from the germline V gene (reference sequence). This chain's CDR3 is CASRRDRDYLGHTEAFF. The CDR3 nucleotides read TGTGCCAGCAGGAGGGACAGGGACTACCTAGGACACACTGAAGCTTTCTTT.

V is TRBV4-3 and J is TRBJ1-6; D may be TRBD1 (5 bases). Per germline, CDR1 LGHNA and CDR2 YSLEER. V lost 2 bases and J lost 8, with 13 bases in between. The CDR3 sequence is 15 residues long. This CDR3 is CASSQTLDSDSPLHF. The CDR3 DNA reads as TGCGCCAGCAGCCAAACCCTCGACAGTGATTCACCCCTCCACTTT.